The T cell receptor beta chain described here comes from a study of cytomegalovirus exposure and HLA in healthy donors. Here immunoSEQ multiplex PCR was the method, and the copy in TCRdb shows in-frame clones only, minus some. The sample lists some 340,000 clones, about 90% occurring once. The germline gives CDR1 SGHAT, CDR2 FQNNGV. Trimming removed 5 bases from V and 1 base from J, with 15 bases in between. The CDR3 is 16 residues long. Input material: PBMCs. The sequence was collected from a woman under 40 in good health and CMV-seropositive. The rearrangement uses TRBV11-2 and TRBJ1-5; D is uncertain. The CDR3 reads CASSRTTDPSNQPQHF. Here the CDR3 DNA reads TGTGCCAGCAGCCGCACCACTGACCCGAGCAATCAGCCCCAGCATTTT.